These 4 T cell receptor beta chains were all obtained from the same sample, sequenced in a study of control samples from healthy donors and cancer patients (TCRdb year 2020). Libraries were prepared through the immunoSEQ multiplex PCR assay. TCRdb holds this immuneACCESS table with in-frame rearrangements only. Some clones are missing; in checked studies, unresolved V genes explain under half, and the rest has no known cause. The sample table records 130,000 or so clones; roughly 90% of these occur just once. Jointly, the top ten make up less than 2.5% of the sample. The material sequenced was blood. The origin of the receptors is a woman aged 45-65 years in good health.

The CDR3 bases are TGTGCCAGCAGCTTCGGACAGGCCAGAAATGAAAAACTGTTTTTT. As protein: CASSFGQARNEKLFF. The V and J genes are TRBV6-5 and TRBJ1-4; 7 bases are shared with TRBD1. This CDR3 is built from 15 residues. With V trimmed by 6 bases and J by 5 bases, 9 bases remained unmatched. Germline V lookup: CDR1 MNHEY, CDR2 SVGAGI.

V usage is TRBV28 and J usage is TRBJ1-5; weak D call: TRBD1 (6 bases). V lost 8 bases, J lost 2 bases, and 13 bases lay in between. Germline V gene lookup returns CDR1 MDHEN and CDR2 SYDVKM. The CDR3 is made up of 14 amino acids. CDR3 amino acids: CASLLTGGNQPQHF. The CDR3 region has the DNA TGTGCCAGCTTGTTGACAGGCGGCAATCAGCCCCAGCATTTT.

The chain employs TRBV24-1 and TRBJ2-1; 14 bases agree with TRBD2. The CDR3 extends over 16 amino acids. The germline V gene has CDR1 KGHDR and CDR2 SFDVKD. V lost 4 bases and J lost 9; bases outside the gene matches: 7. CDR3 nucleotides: TGTGCCACCAGTGACCACGGGACTAGCGGGGGTGGTGAGCAGTTCTTC. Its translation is CATSDHGTSGGGEQFF.

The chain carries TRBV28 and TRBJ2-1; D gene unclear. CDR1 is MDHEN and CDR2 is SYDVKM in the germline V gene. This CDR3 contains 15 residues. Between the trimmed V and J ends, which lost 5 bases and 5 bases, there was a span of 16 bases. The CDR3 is CASSGLGGVNNEQFF. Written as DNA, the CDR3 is TGTGCCAGCAGTGGGTTGGGCGGAGTAAACAATGAGCAGTTCTTC.